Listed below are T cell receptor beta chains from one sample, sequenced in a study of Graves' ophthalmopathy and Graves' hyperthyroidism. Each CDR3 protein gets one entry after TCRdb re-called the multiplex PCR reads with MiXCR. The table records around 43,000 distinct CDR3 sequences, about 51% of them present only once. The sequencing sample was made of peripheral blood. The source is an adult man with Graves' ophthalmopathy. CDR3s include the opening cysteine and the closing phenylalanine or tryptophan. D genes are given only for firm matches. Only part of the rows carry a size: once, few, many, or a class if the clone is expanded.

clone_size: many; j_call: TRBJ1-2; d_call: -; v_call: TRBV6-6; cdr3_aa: CASSYGSGATYGYTF; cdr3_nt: TGTGCCAGCAGTTACGGCTCAGGGGCCACCTATGGCTACACCTTC
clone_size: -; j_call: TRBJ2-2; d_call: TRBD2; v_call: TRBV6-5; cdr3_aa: CASGELAGETGELFF; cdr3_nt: TGTGCCAGCGGTGAACTAGCGGGAGAAACCGGGGAGCTGTTTTTT
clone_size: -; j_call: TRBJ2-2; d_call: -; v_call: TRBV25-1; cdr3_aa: CASSDFSYGELFF; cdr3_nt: TGTGCCAGCAGTGATTTTTCCTACGGGGAGCTGTTTTTT
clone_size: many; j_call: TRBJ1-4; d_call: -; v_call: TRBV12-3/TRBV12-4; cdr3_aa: CASSFNTGYEKLFF; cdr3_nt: TGTGCCAGCAGTTTCAATACAGGGTATGAAAAACTGTTTTTT
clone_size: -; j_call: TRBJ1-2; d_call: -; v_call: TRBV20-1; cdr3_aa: CSAMEGANYGYTF; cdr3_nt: TGCAGTGCTATGGAGGGTGCTAACTATGGCTACACCTTC
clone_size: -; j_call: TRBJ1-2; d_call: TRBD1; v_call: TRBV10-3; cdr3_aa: CAIRGQGANYGYTF; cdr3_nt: TGTGCCATCAGGGGACAGGGGGCGAACTATGGCTACACCTTC
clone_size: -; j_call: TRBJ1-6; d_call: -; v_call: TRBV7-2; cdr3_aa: CASCLSWESSPLLF; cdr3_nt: TGTGCCAGCTGCTTATCTTGGGAATCATCACCCCTCCTCTTT
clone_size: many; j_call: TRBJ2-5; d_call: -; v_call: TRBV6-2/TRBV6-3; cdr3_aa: CASSRGWLETQYF; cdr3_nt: TGTGCCAGCAGCCGAGGTTGGTTGGAGACCCAGTACTTC
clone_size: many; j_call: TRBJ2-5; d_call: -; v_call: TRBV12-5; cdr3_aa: CASAQLQRGQYF; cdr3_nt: TGTGCTAGTGCCCAGCTCCAGAGAGGCCAGTACTTC
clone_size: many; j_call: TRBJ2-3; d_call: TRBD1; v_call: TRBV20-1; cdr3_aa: CSARDPYRGQTDTQYF; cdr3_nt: TGCAGTGCTAGAGATCCCTACAGGGGGCAAACAGATACGCAGTATTTT
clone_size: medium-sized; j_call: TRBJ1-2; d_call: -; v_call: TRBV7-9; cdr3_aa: CASSPAANYGYTF; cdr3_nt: TGTGCCAGCAGCCCGGCCGCTAACTATGGCTACACCTTC
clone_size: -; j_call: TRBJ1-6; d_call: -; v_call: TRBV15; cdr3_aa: CATSSRKGPSPLRF; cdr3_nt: TGTGCCACCAGCAGTCGGAAAGGACCTTCACCCCTCCGCTTT
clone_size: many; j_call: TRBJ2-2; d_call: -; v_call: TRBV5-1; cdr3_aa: CASSLAAGVDWGPGELFF; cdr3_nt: TGCGCCAGCAGCTTGGCCGCAGGGGTCGATTGGGGGCCCGGGGAGCTGTTTTTT
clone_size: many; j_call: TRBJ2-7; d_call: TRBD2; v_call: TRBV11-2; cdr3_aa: CASSLESSGRTYEQYF; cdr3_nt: TGTGCCAGCAGCTTAGAGAGTAGCGGGAGGACCTACGAGCAGTACTTC
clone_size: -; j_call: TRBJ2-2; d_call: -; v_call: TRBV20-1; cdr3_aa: CSASLGLNAGELFF; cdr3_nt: TGCAGTGCTAGTCTGGGGCTTAACGCCGGGGAGCTGTTTTTC
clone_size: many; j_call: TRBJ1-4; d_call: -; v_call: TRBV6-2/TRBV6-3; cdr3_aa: CASRGRRNEKLFF; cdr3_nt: TGTGCCAGCAGGGGCCGGCGGAATGAAAAACTGTTTTTT
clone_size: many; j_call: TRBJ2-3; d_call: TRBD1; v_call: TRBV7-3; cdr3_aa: CASSPRQGLSDTQYF; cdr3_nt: TGTGCCAGCAGCCCCCGACAGGGGTTGTCAGATACGCAGTATTTT
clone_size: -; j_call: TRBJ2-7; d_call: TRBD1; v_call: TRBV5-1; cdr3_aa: CASSRDRETYEQYF; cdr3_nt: TGCGCCAGCAGCAGGGACAGGGAAACCTACGAGCAGTACTTC
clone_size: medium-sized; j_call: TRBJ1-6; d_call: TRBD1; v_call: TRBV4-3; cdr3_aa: CASSAGQENSPLHF; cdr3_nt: TGCGCCAGCAGCGCGGGACAGGAGAATTCACCCCTCCACTTT
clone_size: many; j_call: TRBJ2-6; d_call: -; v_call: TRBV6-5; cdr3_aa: CASSYERGAGANVLTF; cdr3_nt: TGTGCCAGCAGTTACGAGAGGGGAGCTGGGGCCAACGTCCTGACTTTC
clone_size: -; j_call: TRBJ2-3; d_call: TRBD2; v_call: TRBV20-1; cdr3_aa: CSASSLAGGSDTQYF; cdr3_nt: TGCAGTGCTAGTAGCCTAGCGGGAGGGTCAGATACGCAGTATTTT
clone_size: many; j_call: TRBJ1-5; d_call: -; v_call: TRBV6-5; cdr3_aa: CASSPSGIRNQPQHF; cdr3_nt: TGTGCCAGCAGTCCTTCCGGGATCAGAAATCAGCCCCAGCATTTT
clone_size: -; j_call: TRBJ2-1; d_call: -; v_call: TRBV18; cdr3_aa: CASSPFQRNEQFF; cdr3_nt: TGTGCCAGCTCACCTTTCCAGAGGAATGAGCAGTTCTTC
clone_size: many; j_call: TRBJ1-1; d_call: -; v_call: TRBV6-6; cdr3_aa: CASSYSLGGSGNTEAFF; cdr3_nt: TGTGCCAGCAGTTACTCGCTGGGGGGATCGGGAAACACTGAAGCTTTCTTT
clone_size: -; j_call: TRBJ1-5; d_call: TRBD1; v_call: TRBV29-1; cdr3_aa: CSVRDRVNQPQHF; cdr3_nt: TGCAGCGTGAGGGACAGGGTCAATCAGCCCCAGCATTTT
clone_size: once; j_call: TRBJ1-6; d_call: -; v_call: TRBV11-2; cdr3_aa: CASSLVGQTYNSPLHF; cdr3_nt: TGTGCCAGCAGCTTAGTAGGGCAGACCTATAATTCACCCCTCCACTTT
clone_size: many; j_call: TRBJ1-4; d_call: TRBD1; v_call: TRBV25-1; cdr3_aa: CASSSTGGWEKLFF; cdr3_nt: TGTGCCAGCAGTTCGACAGGGGGCTGGGAAAAACTGTTTTTT
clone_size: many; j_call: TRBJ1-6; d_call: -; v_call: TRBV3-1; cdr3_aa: CASSQVGIFNSPLHF; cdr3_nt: TGTGCCAGCAGCCAAGTCGGAATATTCAATTCACCCCTCCACTTT
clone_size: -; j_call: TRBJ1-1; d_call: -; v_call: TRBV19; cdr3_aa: CASSTGRHSNTEASF; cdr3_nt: TGTGCCAGTAGTACGGGACGGCACTCGAACACTGAAGCTTCCTTT
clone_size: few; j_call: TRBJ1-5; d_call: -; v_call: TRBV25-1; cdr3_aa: CASSAGSNQPQHF; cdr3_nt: TGTGCCAGCAGTGCGGGGAGCAATCAGCCCCAGCATTTT
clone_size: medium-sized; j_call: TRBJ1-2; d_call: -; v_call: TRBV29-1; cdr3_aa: CSCQEPNYGYTF; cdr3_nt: TGCAGCTGCCAGGAACCTAACTATGGCTACACCTTC
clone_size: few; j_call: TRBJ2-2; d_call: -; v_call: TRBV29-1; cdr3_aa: CSVDGGSMPGELFF; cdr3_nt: TGCAGCGTTGATGGAGGCAGTATGCCCGGGGAGCTGTTTTTT
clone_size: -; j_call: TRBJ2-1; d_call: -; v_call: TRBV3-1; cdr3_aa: CASSQDWGADNEQFF; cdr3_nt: TGTGCCAGCAGCCAAGATTGGGGGGCGGACAATGAGCAGTTCTTC
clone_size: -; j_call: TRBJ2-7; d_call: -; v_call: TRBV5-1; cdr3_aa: CASSLDVRLGTGELYF; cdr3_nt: TGCGCCAGCAGCTTGGATGTCAGGTTGGGGACCGGGGAGCTGTACTTC
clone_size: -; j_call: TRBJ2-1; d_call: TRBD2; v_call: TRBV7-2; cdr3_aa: CASSRGTSFNEQFF; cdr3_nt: TGTGCCAGCAGCCGTGGGACTAGTTTTAATGAGCAGTTCTTC
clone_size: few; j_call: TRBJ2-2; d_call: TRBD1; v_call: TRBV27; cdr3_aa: CASSWQGAPGTGELFF; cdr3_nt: TGTGCCAGCAGTTGGCAGGGGGCGCCTGGCACCGGGGAGCTGTTTTTT
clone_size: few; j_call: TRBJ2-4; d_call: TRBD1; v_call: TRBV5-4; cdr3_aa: CASSHGQALAKNIQYF; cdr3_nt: TGTGCCAGCAGCCATGGACAGGCCCTAGCCAAAAACATTCAGTACTTC
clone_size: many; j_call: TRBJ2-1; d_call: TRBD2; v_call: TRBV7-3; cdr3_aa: CASSSRLAGDNEQFF; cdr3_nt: TGTGCCAGCAGCTCAAGACTAGCGGGGGACAATGAGCAGTTCTTC
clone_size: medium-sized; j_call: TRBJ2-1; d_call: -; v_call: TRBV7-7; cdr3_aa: CASSLVAEQFF; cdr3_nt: TGTGCTAGCAGCTTAGTGGCTGAGCAGTTCTTC
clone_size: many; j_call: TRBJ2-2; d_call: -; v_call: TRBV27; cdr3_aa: CASSFQSFGELFF; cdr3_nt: TGTGCCAGCAGTTTTCAGTCGTTCGGGGAGCTGTTTTTT
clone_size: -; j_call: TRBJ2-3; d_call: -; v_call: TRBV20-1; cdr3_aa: CSARYGRTDTQYF; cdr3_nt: TGCAGTGCCAGATACGGTAGAACAGATACGCAGTATTTT
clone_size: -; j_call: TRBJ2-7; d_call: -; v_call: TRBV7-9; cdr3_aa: CASSETVYEQYF; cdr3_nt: TGTGCCAGCAGCGAGACAGTCTACGAGCAGTACTTC
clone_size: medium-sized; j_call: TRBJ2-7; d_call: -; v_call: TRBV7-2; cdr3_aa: CASSLRTGTYEQYF; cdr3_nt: TGTGCCAGCAGCTTACGGACCGGAACCTACGAGCAGTACTTC
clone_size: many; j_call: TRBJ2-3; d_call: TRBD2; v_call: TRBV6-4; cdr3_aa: CASSETSGGTDTQYF; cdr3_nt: TGTGCCAGCAGTGAGACTAGCGGGGGCACAGATACGCAGTATTTT
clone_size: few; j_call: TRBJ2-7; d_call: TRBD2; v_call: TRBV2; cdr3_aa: CASNILAGGSYEQYF; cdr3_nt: TGTGCCAGCAACATACTAGCGGGAGGATCCTACGAGCAGTACTTC
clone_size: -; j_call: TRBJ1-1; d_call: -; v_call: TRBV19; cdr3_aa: CASISYVGAMNTEAFF; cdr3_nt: TGTGCCAGTATCTCGTACGTGGGGGCTATGAACACTGAAGCTTTCTTT